This T cell receptor beta chain is from a study of cytomegalovirus exposure and HLA in healthy donors. Regarding the study as a whole: Through in vitro validation, three CMV-associated chains were shown to be specific for CMV antigens.

Germline V gene data show CDR1 as SGDLS and CDR2 as YYNGEE. V lost 4 bases and J lost 0, with 11 bases in between. The CDR3 totals 15 residues. The protocol was immunoSEQ multiplex PCR, while the TCRdb copy is restricted to in-frame clones and leaves out a portion. The table lists some 260,000 clones, about 92% of them singletons. This clone was seen once. Its specificity is not known. The sequence came from a woman aged 30 to 39 in good health and CMV-seronegative. The specimen sequenced was PBMCs. The rearrangement links TRBV9 to TRBJ2-1; TRBD2 might be the D (5 bases). DNA for the CDR3: TGTGCCAGCAGCTACGGAGGTAGCTCCTACAATGAGCAGTTCTTC. Its translation: CASSYGGSSYNEQFF.